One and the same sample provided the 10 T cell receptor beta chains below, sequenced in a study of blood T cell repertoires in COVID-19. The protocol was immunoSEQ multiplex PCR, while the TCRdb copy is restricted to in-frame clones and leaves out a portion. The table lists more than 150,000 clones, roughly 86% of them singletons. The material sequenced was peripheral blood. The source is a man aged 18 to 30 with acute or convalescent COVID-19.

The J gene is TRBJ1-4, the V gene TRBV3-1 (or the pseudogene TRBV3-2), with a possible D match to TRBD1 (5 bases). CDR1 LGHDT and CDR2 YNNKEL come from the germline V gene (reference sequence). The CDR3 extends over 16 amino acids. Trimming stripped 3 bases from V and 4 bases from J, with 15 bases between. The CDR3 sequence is CASSQYRQYGNEKLFF. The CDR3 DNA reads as TGTGCCAGCAGCCAGTACCGACAGTACGGTAATGAAAAACTGTTTTTT.

The CDR3 DNA is TGTGCCTGGAGACCGGACATAGGGGAGACCCAGTACTTC. This translates into CAWRPDIGETQYF. The genes are TRBV30 and TRBJ2-5; tentatively, D is TRBD1 (5 bases). CDR3 length: 13 amino acids. Germline loops: CDR1 GTSNPN, CDR2 SVGIG (reference sequence). V lost 3 bases and J 5 bases, leaving 13 bases between the germline ends. Based on the CDR3 plus reference TRBV30 and TRBJ2-5, the full variable domain is SQTIHQWPATLVQPVGSPLSLECTVEGTSNPNLYWYRQAAGRGLQLLFYSVGIGQISSEVPQNLSASRPQDRQFILSSKKLLLSDSGFYLCAWRPDIGETQYFGPGTRLLVL.

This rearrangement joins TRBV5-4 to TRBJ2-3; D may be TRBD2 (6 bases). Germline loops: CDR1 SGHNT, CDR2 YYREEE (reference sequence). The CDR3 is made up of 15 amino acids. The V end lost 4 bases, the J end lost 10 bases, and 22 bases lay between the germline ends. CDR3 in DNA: TGTGCCAGCAGCCTGGGGATGGAACTAGCATCCGCGCAGTATTTT. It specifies CASSLGMELASAQYF.

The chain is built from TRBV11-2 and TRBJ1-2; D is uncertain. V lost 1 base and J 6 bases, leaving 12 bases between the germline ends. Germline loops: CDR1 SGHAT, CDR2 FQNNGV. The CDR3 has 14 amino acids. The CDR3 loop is CASSLVEGRDGYTF. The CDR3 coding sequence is TGTGCCAGCAGCTTAGTTGAGGGAAGGGATGGCTACACCTTC. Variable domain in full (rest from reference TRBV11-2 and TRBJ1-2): EAGVAQSPRYKIIEKRQSVAFWCNPISGHATLYWYQQILGQGPKLLIQFQNNGVVDDSQLPKDRFSAERLKGVDSTLKIQPAKLEDSAVYLCASSLVEGRDGYTFGSGTRLTVV.

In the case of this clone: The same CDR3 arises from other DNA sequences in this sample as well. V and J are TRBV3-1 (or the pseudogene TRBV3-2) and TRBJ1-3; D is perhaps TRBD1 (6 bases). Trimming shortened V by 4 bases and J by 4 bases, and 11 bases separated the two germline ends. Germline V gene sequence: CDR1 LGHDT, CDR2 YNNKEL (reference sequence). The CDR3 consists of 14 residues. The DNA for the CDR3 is TGTGCCAGCAGCCCCCAGGGGTCGGGAAACACCATATATTTT. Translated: CASSPQGSGNTIYF.

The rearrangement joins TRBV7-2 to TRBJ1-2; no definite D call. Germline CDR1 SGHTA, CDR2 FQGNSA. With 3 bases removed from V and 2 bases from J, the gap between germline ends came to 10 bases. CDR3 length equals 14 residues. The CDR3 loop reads CASSFGLSNYGYTF. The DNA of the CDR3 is TGTGCCAGCAGCTTTGGACTATCCAACTATGGCTACACCTTC. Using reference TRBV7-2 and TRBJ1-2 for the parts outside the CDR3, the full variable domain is GAGVSQSPSNKVTEKGKDVELRCDPISGHTALYWYRQSLGQGLEFLIYFQGNSAPDKSGLPSDRFSAERTGGSVSTLTIQRTQQEDSAVYLCASSFGLSNYGYTFGSGTRLTVV.

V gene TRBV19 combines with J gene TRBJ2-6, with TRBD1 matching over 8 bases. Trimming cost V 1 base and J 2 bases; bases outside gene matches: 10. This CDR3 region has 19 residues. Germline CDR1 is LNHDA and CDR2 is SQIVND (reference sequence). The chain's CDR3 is CASSIVVGQGRAGANVLTF. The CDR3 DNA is TGTGCCAGTAGTATAGTAGTCGGACAGGGAAGAGCTGGGGCCAACGTCCTGACTTTC.

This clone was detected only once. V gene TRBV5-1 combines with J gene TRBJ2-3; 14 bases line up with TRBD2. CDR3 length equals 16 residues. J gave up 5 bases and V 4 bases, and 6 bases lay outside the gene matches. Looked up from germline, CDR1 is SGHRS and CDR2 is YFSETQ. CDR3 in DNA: TGCGCCAGCAGCGCTGGACTAGCGGGGGGTAAAGATACGCAGTATTTT. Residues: CASSAGLAGGKDTQYF.

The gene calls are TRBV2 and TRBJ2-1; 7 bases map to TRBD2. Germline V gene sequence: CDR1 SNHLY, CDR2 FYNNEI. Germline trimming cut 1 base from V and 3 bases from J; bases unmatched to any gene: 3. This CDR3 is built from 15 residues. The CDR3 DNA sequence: TGTGCCAGCAGTGAAGGGGCGGGGGTCTACAATGAGCAGTTCTTC. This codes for CASSEGAGVYNEQFF.

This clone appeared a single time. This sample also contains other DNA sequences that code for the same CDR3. The CDR3 spells CASSYVRTGGGYGYTF. The CDR3 DNA reads as TGTGCCAGCAGTTACGTTCGGACAGGGGGCGGCTATGGCTACACCTTC. The chain has TRBV6-5 and TRBJ1-2; 11 nucleotides line up with TRBD1. V lost 2 bases and J lost 4; bases outside the gene matches: 6. This CDR3 contains 16 residues. CDR1 is MNHEY and CDR2 is SVGAGI in the germline V gene.